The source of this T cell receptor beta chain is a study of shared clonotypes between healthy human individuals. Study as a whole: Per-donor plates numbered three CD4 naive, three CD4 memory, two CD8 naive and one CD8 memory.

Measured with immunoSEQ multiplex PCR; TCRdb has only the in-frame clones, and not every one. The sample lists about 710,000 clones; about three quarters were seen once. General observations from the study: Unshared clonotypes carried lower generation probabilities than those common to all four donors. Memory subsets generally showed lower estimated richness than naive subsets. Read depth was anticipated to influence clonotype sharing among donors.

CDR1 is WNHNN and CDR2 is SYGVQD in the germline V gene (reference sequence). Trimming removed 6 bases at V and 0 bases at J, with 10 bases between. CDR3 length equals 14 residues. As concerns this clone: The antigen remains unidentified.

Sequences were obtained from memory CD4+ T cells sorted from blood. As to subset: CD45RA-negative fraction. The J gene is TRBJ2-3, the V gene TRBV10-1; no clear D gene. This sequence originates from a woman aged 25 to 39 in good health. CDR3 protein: CASSRITSTDTQYF. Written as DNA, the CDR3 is TGCGCCAGCAGCAGGATCACAAGCACAGATACGCAGTATTTT.